This TCR beta chain was sequenced for a study of Ad26.COV2.S vaccination and SARS-CoV-2 variants. Overall study findings and caveats: TCR breadth and depth analyses may have underestimated total T cell responses. Vaccinees reportedly had broad spike-specific CD8+ and CD4+ T cell responses.

This clone appeared once. Its target is not known. Deletions cut 1 base from V and 6 bases from J, with 17 bases between. In germline, CDR1 is MGHDK, CDR2 SYGVNS. CDR3 length: 16 residues. Using immunoSEQ multiplex PCR, the repertoire was profiled, and TCRdb retains in-frame clones only, with some absent. Among tens of thousands of clones, approximately 82% were seen once, and the ten largest hold 15% to 20%. The specimen was peripheral blood, collected after recovery from COVID-19. The chain couples TRBV25-1 to TRBJ2-3; possible D gene TRBD1, 6 bases. This TCR came from a human donor who had recovered from COVID-19. CDR3 nucleotides: TGTGCCAGCAGTGAATCAACAGGGACATCCTCCGATACGCAGTATTTT. Its translation is CASSESTGTSSDTQYF.